This T cell receptor (beta chain) was identified during a study of metastatic and nonmetastatic thyroid tumors. Turning to the study itself: Across peripheral blood and tumor or nodule tissue samples taken from malignant and benign thyroid patients, the repertoires were compared with one another.

Original analysis: Between-group CDR3 differences, defined by clinicopathological status, yielded a distant-metastasis classifier for papillary thyroid cancer. TCRdb redid the clone calls on the PCR reads using MiXCR. These V and J calls are TCRdb output, not the study's own analysis. Altogether 25,000 or so clones are present, around 14% being singletons, with the ten largest covering around 16%. General observations from the study: Across blood and tumor, TCR beta diversity in malignant thyroid tumors was reportedly significantly higher than in benign nodules.

This clone was observed a handful of times. Its antigen is not identified. There were no patients who had received any treatment before thyroid surgery. V gave up 11 bases and J gave up 2 bases, with 9 bases separating them. The CDR3 covers 11 residues. Germline CDR1 reads MDHEN; CDR2 reads SYDVKM. Sequences were obtained from blood. The TCR originated in a male donor with papillary thyroid cancer or a benign thyroid nodule (not recorded which). Some clones in this sample may be carry-over from other donors' samples. The J gene is TRBJ2-5, the V gene TRBV28, with a possible D match to TRBD2 (5 bases). This CDR3 reads CARCGQETQYF. The CDR3 DNA sequence: TGTGCCCGCTGCGGGCAAGAGACCCAGTACTTC. Using reference TRBV28 and TRBJ2-5 for the parts outside the CDR3, the full variable domain is DVKVTQSSRYLVKRTGEKVFLECVQDMDHENMFWYRQDPGLGLRLIYFSYDVKMKEKGDIPEGYSVSREKKERFSLILESASTNQTSMYLCARCGQETQYFGPGTRLLVL.